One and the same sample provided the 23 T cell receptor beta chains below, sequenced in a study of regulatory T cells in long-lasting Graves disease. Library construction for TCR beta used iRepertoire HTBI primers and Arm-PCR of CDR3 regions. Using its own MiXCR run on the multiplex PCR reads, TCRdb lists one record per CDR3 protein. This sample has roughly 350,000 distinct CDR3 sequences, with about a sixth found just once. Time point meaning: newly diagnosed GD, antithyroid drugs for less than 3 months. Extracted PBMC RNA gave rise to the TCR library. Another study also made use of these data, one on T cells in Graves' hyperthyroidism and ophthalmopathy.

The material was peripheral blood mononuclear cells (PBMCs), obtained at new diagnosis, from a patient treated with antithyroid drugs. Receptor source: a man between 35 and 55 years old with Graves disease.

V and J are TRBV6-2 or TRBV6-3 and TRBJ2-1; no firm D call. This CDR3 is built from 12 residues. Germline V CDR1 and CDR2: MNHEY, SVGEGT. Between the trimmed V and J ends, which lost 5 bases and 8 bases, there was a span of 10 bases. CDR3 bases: TGTGCCAGCAGTCCCCCGTTAGATGAGCAGTTCTTC. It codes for CASSPPLDEQFF.

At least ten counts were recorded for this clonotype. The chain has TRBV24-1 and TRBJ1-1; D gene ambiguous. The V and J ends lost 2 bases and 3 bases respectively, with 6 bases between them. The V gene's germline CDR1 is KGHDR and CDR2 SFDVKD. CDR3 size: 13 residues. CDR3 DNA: TGTGCCACCAGTGATTCCGGGGACACTGAAGCTTTCTTT. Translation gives CATSDSGDTEAFF.

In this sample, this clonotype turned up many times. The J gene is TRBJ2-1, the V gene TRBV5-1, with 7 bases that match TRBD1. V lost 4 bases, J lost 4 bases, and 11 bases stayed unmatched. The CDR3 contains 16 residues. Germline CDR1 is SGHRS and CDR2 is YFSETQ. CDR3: CASSPGGVRDYNEQFF. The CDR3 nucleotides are TGCGCCAGCAGCCCAGGGGGAGTTAGAGATTACAATGAGCAGTTCTTC.

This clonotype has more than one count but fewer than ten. CDR3 sequence reads: CASSPRHANQPQHF. In nucleotides, the CDR3 is TGCGCCAGCAGCCCTAGACACGCCAATCAGCCCCAGCATTTT. The chain couples TRBV4-1 to TRBJ1-5; D unclear. The germline CDR1 and CDR2 sequences are MGHRA and YSYEKL. The CDR3 runs to 14 residues. Trimming stripped 4 bases from V and 3 bases from J, with 10 bases between.

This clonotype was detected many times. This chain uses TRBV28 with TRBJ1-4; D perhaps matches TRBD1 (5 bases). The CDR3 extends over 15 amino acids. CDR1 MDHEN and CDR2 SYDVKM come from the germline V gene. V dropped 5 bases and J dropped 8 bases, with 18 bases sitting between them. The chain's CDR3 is CASSVHGGGEEKLFF. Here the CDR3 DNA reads TGTGCCAGCAGTGTCCACGGGGGTGGAGAAGAAAAACTGTTTTTT.

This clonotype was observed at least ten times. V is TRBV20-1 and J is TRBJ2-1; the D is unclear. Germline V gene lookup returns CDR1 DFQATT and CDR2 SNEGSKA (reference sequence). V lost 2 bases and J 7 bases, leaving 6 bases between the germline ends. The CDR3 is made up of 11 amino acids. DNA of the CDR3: TGCAGTGCTAGAAAGATTAATGAGCAGTTCTTC. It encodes CSARKINEQFF.

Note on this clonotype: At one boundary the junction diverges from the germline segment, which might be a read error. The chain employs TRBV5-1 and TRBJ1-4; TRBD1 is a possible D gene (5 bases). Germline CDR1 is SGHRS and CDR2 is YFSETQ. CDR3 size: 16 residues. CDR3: CASSPGGSGPNEKLFF. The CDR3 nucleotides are TGTGCCAGCAGCCCGGGCGGTTCAGGGCCTAATGAAAAACTGTTTTTT.

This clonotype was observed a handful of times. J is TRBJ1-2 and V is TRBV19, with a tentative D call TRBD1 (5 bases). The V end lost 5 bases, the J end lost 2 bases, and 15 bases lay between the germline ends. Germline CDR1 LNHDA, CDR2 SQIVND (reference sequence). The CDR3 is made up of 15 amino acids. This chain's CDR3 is CASSPRGPLNYGYTF. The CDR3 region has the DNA TGTGCCAGTAGTCCCCGGGGACCCTTAAACTATGGCTACACCTTC.

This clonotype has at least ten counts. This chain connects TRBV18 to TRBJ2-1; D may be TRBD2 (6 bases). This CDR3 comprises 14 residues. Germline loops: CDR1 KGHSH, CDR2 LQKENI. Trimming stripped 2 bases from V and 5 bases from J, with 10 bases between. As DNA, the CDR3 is TGTGCCAGCTCACCATGGTCGGGGGACAATGAGCAGTTCTTC. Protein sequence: CASSPWSGDNEQFF.

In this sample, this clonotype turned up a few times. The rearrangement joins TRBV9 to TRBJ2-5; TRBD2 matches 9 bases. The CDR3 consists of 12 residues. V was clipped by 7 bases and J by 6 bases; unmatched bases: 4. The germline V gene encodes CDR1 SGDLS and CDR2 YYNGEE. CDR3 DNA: TGTGCCAGCGGGCGGGGGGGGAAGACCCAGTACTTC. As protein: CASGRGGKTQYF.

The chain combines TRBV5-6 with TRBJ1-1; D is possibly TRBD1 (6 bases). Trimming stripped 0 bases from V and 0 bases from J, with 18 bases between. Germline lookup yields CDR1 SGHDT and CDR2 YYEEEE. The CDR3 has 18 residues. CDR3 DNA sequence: TGTGCCAGCAGCTTGGGGCCGGGGGGCCCTTTTATGAACACTGAAGCTTTCTTT. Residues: CASSLGPGGPFMNTEAFF.

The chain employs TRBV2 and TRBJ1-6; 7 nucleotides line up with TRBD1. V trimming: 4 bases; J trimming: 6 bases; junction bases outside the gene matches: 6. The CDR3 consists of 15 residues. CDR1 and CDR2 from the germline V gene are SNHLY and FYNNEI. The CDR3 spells CASSADRPRNSPLHF. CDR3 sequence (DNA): TGTGCCAGCAGTGCGGACAGGCCTCGTAATTCACCCCTCCACTTT. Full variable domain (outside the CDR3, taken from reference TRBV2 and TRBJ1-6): EPEVTQTPSHQVTQMGQEVILRCVPISNHLYFYWYRQILGQKVEFLVSFYNNEISEKSEIFDDQFSVERPDGSNFTLKIRSTKLEDSAMYFCASSADRPRNSPLHFGNGTRLTVT.

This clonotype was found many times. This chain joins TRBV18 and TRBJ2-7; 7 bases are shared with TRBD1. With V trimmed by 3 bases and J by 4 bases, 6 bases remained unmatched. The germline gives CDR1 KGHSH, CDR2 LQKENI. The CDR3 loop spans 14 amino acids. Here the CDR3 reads CASSPLGQQYEQYF. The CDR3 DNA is TGTGCCAGCTCACCGTTGGGACAGCAATACGAGCAGTACTTC.

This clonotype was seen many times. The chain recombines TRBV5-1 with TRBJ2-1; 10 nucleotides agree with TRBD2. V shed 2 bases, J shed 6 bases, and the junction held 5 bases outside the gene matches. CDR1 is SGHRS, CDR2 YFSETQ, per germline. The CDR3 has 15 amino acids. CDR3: CASSLLAGGSNEQFF. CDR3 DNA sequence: TGCGCCAGCAGCTTATTAGCGGGGGGAAGCAATGAGCAGTTCTTC.

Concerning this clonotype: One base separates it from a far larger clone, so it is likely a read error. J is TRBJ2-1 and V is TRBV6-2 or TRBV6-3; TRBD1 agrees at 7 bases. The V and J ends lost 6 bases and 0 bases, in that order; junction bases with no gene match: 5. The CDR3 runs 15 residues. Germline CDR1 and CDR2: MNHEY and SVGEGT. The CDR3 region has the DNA TGTGCCAGCAGGTTGACAGGGCACTCCTACAATGAGCAGTTCTTC. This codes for CASRLTGHSYNEQFF.

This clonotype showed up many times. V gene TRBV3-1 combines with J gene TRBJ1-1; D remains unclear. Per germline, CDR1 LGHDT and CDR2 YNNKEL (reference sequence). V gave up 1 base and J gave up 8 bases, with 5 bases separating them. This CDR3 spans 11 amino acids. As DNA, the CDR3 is TGTGCCAGCAGCCAAGCAACCGAAGCTTTCTTT. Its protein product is CASSQATEAFF.

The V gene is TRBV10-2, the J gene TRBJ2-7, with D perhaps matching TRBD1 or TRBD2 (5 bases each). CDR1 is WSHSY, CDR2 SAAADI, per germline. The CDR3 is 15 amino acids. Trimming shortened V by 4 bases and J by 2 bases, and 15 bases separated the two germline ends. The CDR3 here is CASSGSGTGAYEQYF. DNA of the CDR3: TGCGCCAGCAGTGGATCCGGGACGGGTGCCTACGAGCAGTACTTC.

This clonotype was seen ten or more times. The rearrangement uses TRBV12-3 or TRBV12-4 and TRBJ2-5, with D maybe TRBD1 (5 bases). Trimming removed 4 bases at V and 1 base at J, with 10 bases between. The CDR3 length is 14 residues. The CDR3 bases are TGTGCCAGCAGTTCAGGGTTTCTCCAAGAGACCCAGTACTTC. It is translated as CASSSGFLQETQYF.

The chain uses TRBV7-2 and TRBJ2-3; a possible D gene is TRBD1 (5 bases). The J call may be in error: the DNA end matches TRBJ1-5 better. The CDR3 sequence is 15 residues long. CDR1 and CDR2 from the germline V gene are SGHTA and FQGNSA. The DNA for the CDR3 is TGTGCCAGCAGCTTATTTGCGGGGGGGGGAGATACGCAGCATTTT. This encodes CASSLFAGGGDTQHF.

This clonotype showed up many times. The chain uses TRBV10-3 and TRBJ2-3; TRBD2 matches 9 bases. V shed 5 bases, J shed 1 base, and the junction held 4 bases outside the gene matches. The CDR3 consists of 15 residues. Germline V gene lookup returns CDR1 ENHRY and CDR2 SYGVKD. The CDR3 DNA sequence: TGTGCCATCAGTTCGGGACTAGCCCGCACAGATACGCAGTATTTT. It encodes CAISSGLARTDTQYF.

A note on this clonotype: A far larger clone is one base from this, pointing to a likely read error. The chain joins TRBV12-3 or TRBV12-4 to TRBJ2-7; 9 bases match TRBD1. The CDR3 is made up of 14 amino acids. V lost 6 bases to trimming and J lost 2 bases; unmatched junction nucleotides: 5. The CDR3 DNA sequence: TGTGCCAGCAGACCCGGGACAGGGACCTACGAGCAGTACTTC. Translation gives CASRPGTGTYEQYF.

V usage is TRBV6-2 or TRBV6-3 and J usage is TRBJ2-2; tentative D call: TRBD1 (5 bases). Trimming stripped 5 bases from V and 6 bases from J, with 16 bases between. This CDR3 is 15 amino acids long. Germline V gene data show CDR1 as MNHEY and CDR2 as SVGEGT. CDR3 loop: CASSEVGQGAGELFF. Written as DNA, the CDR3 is TGTGCCAGCAGTGAAGTCGGGCAGGGCGCCGGGGAGCTGTTTTTT.

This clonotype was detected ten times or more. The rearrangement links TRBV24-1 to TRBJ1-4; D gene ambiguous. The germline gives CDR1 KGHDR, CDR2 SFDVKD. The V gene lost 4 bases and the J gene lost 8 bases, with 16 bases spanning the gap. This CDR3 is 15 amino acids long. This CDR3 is CATSDTTDSGEKLFF. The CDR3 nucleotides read TGTGCCACCAGTGACACAACAGATTCCGGAGAAAAACTGTTTTTT.